A single sample is the source of the 18 T cell receptor beta chains below, sequenced in a study of T cells in Graves' hyperthyroidism and ophthalmopathy. The source material, RNA transcripts, was used to amplify TCR beta CDR3 regions. First-round RT-PCR of the TCR CDR3 relied on the HTBI primer set. One entry per CDR3 protein, called by TCRdb with MiXCR from the multiplex PCR reads. The sample shows about 250,000 distinct CDR3 sequences, almost 25% of them seen only once. The sequenced material came from blood. Every receptor here comes from a woman in her thirties or forties with Graves' ophthalmopathy.

This rearrangement joins TRBV6-1 to TRBJ1-2, with 7 bases aligning to TRBD1. The CDR3 loop spans 15 amino acids. The germline gives CDR1 MNHNS, CDR2 SASEGT. V was pared by 2 bases and J by 0 bases, with 3 bases of the junction left unmatched. The CDR3 region has the DNA TGTGCCAGCAGTGAATACGACAGGGCTAACTATGGCTACACCTTC. It codes for CASSEYDRANYGYTF.

This clonotype was seen ten or more times. J is TRBJ2-7 and V is TRBV28; no reliable D call. Trimming removed 5 bases at V and 1 base at J, with 12 bases between. CDR1 and CDR2 from the germline V gene are MDHEN and SYDVKM. The CDR3 covers 14 residues. The CDR3 nucleotides are TGTGCCAGCAGTCCCCCGGACGGATCCTACGAGCAGTACTTC. Translated: CASSPPDGSYEQYF.

The rearrangement uses TRBV6-2 or TRBV6-3 and TRBJ2-7, with 9 bases fitting TRBD2. From germline, CDR1 is MNHEY and CDR2 SVGEGT. This CDR3 region has 14 residues. V lost 6 bases, J lost 8 bases, and 11 bases stayed unmatched. Here the CDR3 reads CASSYSGRGPQQYF. The CDR3 DNA follows: TGTGCCAGCAGCTATAGCGGGAGAGGGCCCCAGCAGTACTTC.

V and J are TRBV24-1 and TRBJ1-1; D may be TRBD1 (5 bases). V was cut by 7 bases and J by 0 bases, with 11 bases left in between. Germline values: CDR1 KGHDR, CDR2 SFDVKD. The CDR3 contains 14 residues. CDR3 sequence reads: CATSTEGVNTEAFF. The DNA of the CDR3 is TGTGCCACCAGCACTGAAGGGGTGAACACTGAAGCTTTCTTT.

This clonotype was counted ten times or more. This chain links TRBV7-8 with TRBJ2-5; D is ambiguous. This CDR3 is 16 amino acids long. Deletions cut 5 bases from V and 1 base from J, with 17 bases between. Germline CDR1 is SGHVS and CDR2 is FQNEAQ. CDR3 loop: CASSPQALRTQETQYF. The CDR3 DNA is TGTGCCAGCAGCCCCCAGGCGCTGCGGACCCAAGAGACCCAGTACTTC.

This clonotype was recorded at least ten times. The V and J genes are TRBV19 and TRBJ1-1, with TRBD1 matching 11 bases. The J segment lost 1 base and the V segment lost 4 bases, leaving 8 bases of the junction unmatched. CDR1 is LNHDA, CDR2 SQIVND, per germline (reference sequence). CDR3 size: 17 residues. DNA of the CDR3: TGTGCCAGTAGTAAAAGGACAGGGGGCTATGGGAACACTGAAGCTTTCTTT. This gives the protein CASSKRTGGYGNTEAFF.

This clonotype was seen more than once but under ten times. The chain's CDR3 is CASSASSGSRSEQYF. Written as DNA, the CDR3 is TGTGCCAGCAGTGCCTCTAGCGGGAGTAGGAGCGAGCAGTACTTC. The chain employs TRBV6-1 and TRBJ2-7; 10 positions match TRBD2. Germline V gives CDR1 MNHNS, CDR2 SASEGT. The CDR3 sequence is 15 residues long. Unmatched junction bases numbered 9, after V lost 4 bases and J lost 6 bases.

At least ten counts were recorded for this clonotype. V gene TRBV28 combines with J gene TRBJ2-5, with D maybe TRBD2 (5 bases). Germline CDR1 reads MDHEN; CDR2 reads SYDVKM. The germline V and J ends were trimmed by 3 bases and 7 bases, with 15 bases remaining between them. CDR3 length: 14 residues. CDR3 in DNA: TGTGCCAGCAGTTTTGTGGGGAGTAAGGGGACCCAGTACTTC. Translated: CASSFVGSKGTQYF.

This clonotype was counted many times. The rearrangement joins TRBV24-1 to TRBJ2-2; D uncertain. CDR1 is KGHDR, CDR2 SFDVKD, per germline. The CDR3 has 11 amino acids. Trimming removed 10 bases at V and 7 bases at J, with 9 bases between. The CDR3 DNA reads as TGTGCCACTAGTCGACTCGGGGAGCTGTTTTTT. It is translated as CATSRLGELFF.

The table lists this clonotype with many counts. V gene TRBV20-1 combines with J gene TRBJ2-5, with D perhaps matching TRBD2 (5 bases). Per germline, CDR1 DFQATT and CDR2 SNEGSKA (reference sequence). The length of the CDR3 is 16 residues. V lost 3 bases and J 3 bases, leaving 20 bases between the germline ends. In nucleotides, the CDR3 is TGCAGTGCTAGCGGGATCGATACCCGATCGGAAGAGACCCAGTACTTC. This codes for CSASGIDTRSEETQYF.

This chain joins TRBV6-1 and TRBJ2-5; a weak D match, TRBD2 (6 bases). This CDR3 region has 16 residues. Trimming shortened V by 6 bases and J by 0 bases, and 17 bases separated the two germline ends. Germline CDR1 and CDR2: MNHNS and SASEGT. The CDR3 is CASSPRGGNYQETQYF. DNA for the CDR3: TGTGCCAGCAGCCCCCGTGGGGGGAACTACCAAGAGACCCAGTACTTC.

In its sample, this clonotype was seen many times. CDR3: CASTGRGNTEAFF. CDR3 nucleotides: TGTGCCAGCACGGGGAGGGGGAACACTGAAGCTTTCTTT. The rearrangement joins TRBV2 to TRBJ1-1; TRBD1 is a possible D gene (5 bases). The CDR3 length is 13 residues. Germline V gene lookup returns CDR1 SNHLY and CDR2 FYNNEI. Trimming left V 7 bases short and J 1 base short, with 10 bases between.

In this sample, this clonotype turned up a few times. The rearrangement joins TRBV6-5 to TRBJ2-7; 7 bases align to TRBD1. This CDR3 is built from 14 residues. J gave up 1 base and V 2 bases, and 2 bases lay outside the gene matches. The germline CDR1 and CDR2 sequences are MNHEY and SVGAGI. CDR3 DNA: TGTGCCAGCAGTTACACGACAGGGTCCTACGAGCAGTACTTC. The encoded protein is CASSYTTGSYEQYF.

This clonotype was seen at least ten times. The gene calls are TRBV10-3 and TRBJ2-5; the match to TRBD2 covers 11 bases. After removal of 3 bases from V and 5 bases from J, the junction contained 5 bases not matched to a gene. CDR3 length: 15 residues. Germline-derived CDR1 and CDR2 are ENHRY and SYGVKD. For the CDR3, the DNA is TGTGCCATCAGTGATAGCGGGAGGGCCCAGGAGACCCAGTACTTC. The encoded protein is CAISDSGRAQETQYF.

The V call is TRBV6-1, the J call TRBJ1-1; D is ambiguous. Deletions cut 4 bases from V and 0 bases from J, with 12 bases between. CDR1 and CDR2 from the germline V gene are MNHNS and SASEGT. This CDR3 is built from 15 residues. In DNA, the CDR3 is TGTGCCAGCAGTGCCAAAGCCCTTTTGAACACTGAAGCTTTCTTT. It specifies CASSAKALLNTEAFF.

The genes are TRBV24-1 and TRBJ1-2; no firm D call. Trimming took off 4 bases at V and 0 bases at J, with 14 bases between the two ends. This CDR3 is built from 16 residues. The germline V gene encodes CDR1 KGHDR and CDR2 SFDVKD. The CDR3 sequence is CATSEGSGGANYGYTF. The CDR3 DNA is TGTGCCACCAGTGAAGGGTCAGGAGGCGCTAACTATGGCTACACCTTC.

This clonotype has ten or more counts. The chain is built from TRBV5-1 and TRBJ2-7, with a possible D match to TRBD1 (6 bases). Looked up from germline, CDR1 is SGHRS and CDR2 is YFSETQ. The germline V and J ends were trimmed by 0 bases and 2 bases, with 12 bases remaining between them. The CDR3 loop spans 15 amino acids. The CDR3 protein is CASSLGETGPYEQYF. Here the CDR3 DNA reads TGCGCCAGCAGCTTGGGCGAGACAGGACCCTACGAGCAGTACTTC.

The V call is TRBV6-1, the J call TRBJ1-2; D might be TRBD1 (5 bases). Germline CDR1 and CDR2: MNHNS and SASEGT. CDR3 length equals 13 residues. V shed 3 bases and J shed 1 base, with 6 bases lying between them. DNA for the CDR3: TGTGCCAGCAGTGAGGGGGATAACTATGGCTACACCTTC. It codes for CASSEGDNYGYTF.